These T cell receptor beta chains were read from a single sample in a study of blood T cell repertoires in COVID-19. TCRdb's copy holds only in-frame clones and misses some; the assay was immunoSEQ multiplex PCR. The sample carries about 160,000 clones, 75% to 80% recorded once. The sample comprised peripheral blood. The receptors here all came from an elderly woman with acute or convalescent COVID-19. The CDR3 runs from the conserved cysteine through the conserved F or W. Fields, in order: V gene, CDR3 length, J gene, D gene, clone size, CDR3 DNA, CDR3 protein. A D gene is named only where the DNA matches it firmly. A row's size may be missing; if present it is once, few, many or a size class.

v_call: TRBV6-5; cdr3_length: 13; j_call: TRBJ2-1; d_call: -; clone_size: -; cdr3_nt: TGTGCCAGCAGTTACTCGTTAGCCAGTGAGCAGTTCTTC; cdr3_aa: CASSYSLASEQFF
v_call: TRBV27; cdr3_length: 15; j_call: TRBJ1-6; d_call: TRBD1; clone_size: -; cdr3_nt: TGTGCCAGCAGTTCAGACAGGGTGATTTCTTCACCCCTCCACTTT; cdr3_aa: CASSSDRVISSPLHF
v_call: TRBV28; cdr3_length: 16; j_call: TRBJ1-6; d_call: -; clone_size: few; cdr3_nt: TGTGCCAGCAGTTTGCTCGTCAGGGTGCAGGATTCACCCCTCCACTTT; cdr3_aa: CASSLLVRVQDSPLHF
v_call: TRBV4-1; cdr3_length: 17; j_call: TRBJ2-2; d_call: TRBD2; clone_size: -; cdr3_nt: TGCGCCAGCAGCCAGGTGACTAGCGGGAGGGCCGTCGGGGAGCTGTTTTTT; cdr3_aa: CASSQVTSGRAVGELFF
v_call: TRBV6-6; cdr3_length: 16; j_call: TRBJ2-7; d_call: TRBD1; clone_size: -; cdr3_nt: TGTGCCAGCAGAGACCCAGGGGACAGGGCCACCTACGAGCAGTACTTC; cdr3_aa: CASRDPGDRATYEQYF
v_call: TRBV7-2; cdr3_length: 13; j_call: TRBJ1-2; d_call: -; clone_size: -; cdr3_nt: TGTGCCAGCAGCTTTAGACAGGTGGATGGCTACACCTTC; cdr3_aa: CASSFRQVDGYTF
v_call: TRBV6-1; cdr3_length: 13; j_call: TRBJ1-2; d_call: -; clone_size: -; cdr3_nt: TGTGCCAGCAGTGAAACAGGGAACTATGGCTACACCTTC; cdr3_aa: CASSETGNYGYTF
v_call: TRBV12-3/TRBV12-4; cdr3_length: 13; j_call: TRBJ2-7; d_call: -; clone_size: -; cdr3_nt: TGTGCCAGCAGTTTCCAGGAAGCCTACGAGCAGTACTTC; cdr3_aa: CASSFQEAYEQYF
v_call: TRBV5-4; cdr3_length: 13; j_call: TRBJ2-5; d_call: -; clone_size: once; cdr3_nt: TGTGCCAGCAGCGACGGGGAGATCGAGACCCAGTACTTC; cdr3_aa: CASSDGEIETQYF
v_call: TRBV9; cdr3_length: 15; j_call: TRBJ1-2; d_call: TRBD1; clone_size: few; cdr3_nt: TGTGCCAGCAGCGTAGCCAGGGGGGCGGGCTATGGCTACACCTTC; cdr3_aa: CASSVARGAGYGYTF
v_call: TRBV3-1/TRBV3-2; cdr3_length: 15; j_call: TRBJ2-7; d_call: -; clone_size: once; cdr3_nt: TGTGCCAGCAGCCAAGCTGGGCCAGGCTCCTACGAGCAGTACTTC; cdr3_aa: CASSQAGPGSYEQYF
v_call: TRBV13; cdr3_length: 14; j_call: TRBJ2-7; d_call: -; clone_size: -; cdr3_nt: TGTGCCAGCAGCTCCTGGAGTACCCCCTACGAGCAGTACTTC; cdr3_aa: CASSSWSTPYEQYF
v_call: TRBV19; cdr3_length: 15; j_call: TRBJ1-6; d_call: TRBD1; clone_size: -; cdr3_nt: TGTGCCAGTAGTATCCGGGACAGGGACGATTCACCCCTCCACTTT; cdr3_aa: CASSIRDRDDSPLHF
v_call: TRBV3-1/TRBV3-2; cdr3_length: 13; j_call: TRBJ2-7; d_call: TRBD2; clone_size: few; cdr3_nt: TGTGCCAGCAGCCAGGGGACTACCTACGAGCAGTACTTC; cdr3_aa: CASSQGTTYEQYF
v_call: TRBV7-9; cdr3_length: 14; j_call: TRBJ2-1; d_call: TRBD1; clone_size: -; cdr3_nt: TGTGCCAGCAGCGTGGGACAGAGCTACAATGAGCAGTTCTTC; cdr3_aa: CASSVGQSYNEQFF
v_call: TRBV12-2; cdr3_length: 17; j_call: TRBJ2-3; d_call: -; clone_size: -; cdr3_nt: TGTGCAAGTCGCTTAGCTTTAGGGGGATGGGACACAGATACGCAGTATTTT; cdr3_aa: CASRLALGGWDTDTQYF
v_call: TRBV3-1/TRBV3-2; cdr3_length: 14; j_call: TRBJ2-5; d_call: -; clone_size: -; cdr3_nt: TGTGCCAGCAGCCAAGTATCCAGGATGGAGACCCAGTACTTC; cdr3_aa: CASSQVSRMETQYF
v_call: TRBV27; cdr3_length: 18; j_call: TRBJ2-6; d_call: -; clone_size: -; cdr3_nt: TGTGCCAGCAGTTTTCTCGGGGCAGGGGATTCTGGGGCCAACGTCCTGACTTTC; cdr3_aa: CASSFLGAGDSGANVLTF